A single sample gave rise to the 18 T cell receptor beta chains below, sequenced in a study of T cells in women clearing cervical HPV infection (dated by TCRdb to about 2018). Library prep was done by the immunoSEQ multiplex PCR assay. TCRdb holds this immuneACCESS table with in-frame rearrangements only. Some clones are missing; in checked studies, unresolved V genes explain under half, and the rest has no known cause. The sample has roughly 30,000 clones on record. Clones ranked in the top ten supply about 4.3% of the sample. Source material: blood buffy coat. The receptors were gathered from a woman aged 18-70 years with a cervical HPV16 infection that either progressed to CIN3+ or cleared (not recorded which).

A remark on this clone: The CDR3 is cut off 3 residues early in the read; its end comes from the germline J gene. The genes are TRBV30 and TRBJ2-7; TRBD1 matches 7 bases. This CDR3 spans 17 amino acids. The germline gives CDR1 GTSNPN, CDR2 SVGIG (reference sequence). Unmatched junction bases numbered 17, after V lost 5 bases and J lost 1 base. The CDR3 reads CAWLGVVRTGESYEQYF. The sequenced part of the CDR3 DNA is TGTGCCTGGCTGGGGGTGGTTAGGACAGGTGAATCCTACGAG.

Comment on this clone: The missing CDR3 end, 3 residues past where the read stops, is filled in from the germline J gene. The genes are TRBV18 and TRBJ2-5; TRBD2 might be the D (5 bases). The germline V and J ends were trimmed by 9 bases and 5 bases, with 22 bases remaining between them. The CDR3 runs 15 residues. Germline assignment: CDR1 KGHSH and CDR2 LQKENI. This CDR3 is CASSPIARAGETQYF. The CDR3 DNA, read in part, is TGTGCCAGTTCCCCAATCGCGCGGGCTGGGGAGACC.

In the case of this clone: The read terminates 3 residues before the CDR3 end, so the remaining end is supplied by the germline J gene. The rearrangement uses TRBV20-1 and TRBJ2-7; 9 bases match TRBD2. With V trimmed by 6 bases and J by 1 base, 7 bases remained unmatched. Per the germline V gene, CDR1 is DFQATT and CDR2 is SNEGSKA (reference sequence). This CDR3 is built from 14 residues. The CDR3 DNA, read in part, is TGCAGTGCCCGACTAGCGGAGGGATCCTACGAG. This translates into CSARLAEGSYE. The whole CDR3 reads CSARLAEGSYEQYF.

A remark on this clone: Read sequence stops 3 residues before the CDR3 end, and the germline J gene provides the missing end. The chain has TRBV20-1 and TRBJ1-2, with 8 bases aligning to TRBD1. Germline CDR1 and CDR2: DFQATT and SNEGSKA (reference sequence). CDR3 length equals 16 residues. V shed 6 bases, J shed 3 bases, and the junction held 15 bases outside the gene matches. CDR3 DNA (partial): TGCAGTGCCCAAGGACAGGGATTTGTCGGCTACTATGGC. It translates to CSAQGQGFVGYYG. Given in full, the CDR3 is CSAQGQGFVGYYGYTF.

Points on this clone: The read finishes 3 residues shy of the CDR3 end, and the germline J gene is used to complete it. The V call is TRBV19, the J call TRBJ2-4; 9 bases align to TRBD1. With V trimmed by 4 bases and J by 3 bases, 25 bases remained unmatched. Germline V gene data show CDR1 as LNHDA and CDR2 as SQIVND (reference sequence). This CDR3 contains 22 residues. The covered CDR3 bases are TGTGCCAGTAGTACCTCCTCCCTCACCGGGACAGGGTCCCCTATGGGCAAAAACATT. Protein product: CASSTSSLTGTGSPMGKNI. The complete CDR3 protein is CASSTSSLTGTGSPMGKNIQYF.

To note about this clone: The sequence runs out 3 residues before the end of the CDR3; the remainder is reconstructed from the germline J gene. The chain links TRBV6-7 to TRBJ2-3, with TRBD1 identical over 9 bases. TRBV6-7 is sorted into the ORF group, with uncertain function. Trimming removed 7 bases from V and 5 bases from J; junction bases left unmatched: 13. The CDR3 consists of 16 residues. This CDR3 is CASNRGRKTRKDTQYF. The covered CDR3 bases are TGTGCCAGCAACAGGGGGCGTAAGACGCGGAAAGATACG.

Worth noting for this clone: Coverage ceases 3 residues before the CDR3 finishes, and the germline J gene fills in the end. This chain connects TRBV5-4 to TRBJ1-6; 7 bases line up with TRBD1. Trimming at V came to 2 bases and at J to 9 bases, leaving 8 bases not matched to a gene. The CDR3 sequence is 15 residues long. Germline assignment: CDR1 SGHNT and CDR2 YYREEE (reference sequence). CDR3 sequence: CASSLLQGIVSPLHF. The part of the CDR3 DNA that was read is TGTGCCAGCAGCTTATTACAGGGGATTGTTTCACCC.

On this clone itself: The read finishes 3 residues shy of the CDR3 end, and the germline J gene is used to complete it. The chain has TRBV5-6 and TRBJ1-1, with D unclear. Trimming left V 6 bases short and J 4 bases short, with 19 bases between. This CDR3 spans 15 amino acids. Germline V gene data show CDR1 as SGHDT and CDR2 as YYEEEE. Incomplete CDR3 DNA: TGTGCCAGCACCATATCGAGCCCGGGGTTCACTGAA. Protein sequence: CASTISSPGFTE. The entire CDR3 protein reads CASTISSPGFTEAFF.

As regards this clone: The read ends 3 residues shy of where the CDR3 ends; the end is completed using the germline J gene. This rearrangement joins TRBV7-3 to TRBJ2-5, with D perhaps matching TRBD1 (6 bases). CDR1 is SGHTA, CDR2 FQGTGA, per germline. The CDR3 runs to 16 residues. V gave up 4 bases and J gave up 2 bases, with 17 bases separating them. Partial CDR3 DNA: TGTGCCAGCAGCTGGACACAGGGTGGGGGACAAGAGACC. This codes for CASSWTQGGGQET. The entire CDR3 reads CASSWTQGGGQETQYF.

The CDR3 sequence is CSVEHGDSTDTQYF. CDR3 DNA (partial): TGCAGCGTTGAACACGGGGATAGCACAGATACG. The chain carries TRBV29-1 and TRBJ2-3; possibly TRBD2 for D (5 bases). The CDR3 is cut off 3 residues early in the read; its end comes from the germline J gene. The CDR3 consists of 14 residues. V was cut by 2 bases and J by 0 bases, with 9 bases left in between. Per germline, CDR1 SQVTM and CDR2 ANQGSEA.

Concerning this clone: The CDR3 is cut off 3 residues early in the read; its end comes from the germline J gene. The V gene is TRBV7-6, the J gene TRBJ2-2; a weak D match, TRBD1 (5 bases). Germline V lookup: CDR1 SGHVS, CDR2 FNYEAQ. The CDR3 is 16 residues long. V lost 5 bases to trimming and J lost 5 bases, with 18 bases between them. The CDR3 sequence is CASSTLTPKGTGELFF. The sequenced part of the CDR3 DNA is TGTGCCAGCAGCACACTAACTCCCAAGGGGACCGGGGAG.

A word on this clone: From the germline J gene comes the end of the CDR3, since the read stops 3 residues before it. The chain has TRBV19 and TRBJ2-1; tentative D call: TRBD2 (6 bases). Trimming cost V 6 bases and J 3 bases, with 18 bases left between them. The CDR3 is 16 amino acids. Looked up from germline, CDR1 is LNHDA and CDR2 is SQIVND (reference sequence). CDR3 bases read: TGTGCCAGTAGAGGATTGCAGGAGGGGTTCTACAATGAG. Encoded protein: CASRGLQEGFYNE. The full CDR3 sequence reads CASRGLQEGFYNEQFF.

A remark on this clone: The observed sequence ends 3 residues before the CDR3 terminus, with the missing tail filled in from the germline J gene. V and J are TRBV20-1 and TRBJ2-1; 11 positions agree with TRBD2. V shed 3 bases and J 4 bases; nucleotides not matched to a gene: 8. Per germline, CDR1 DFQATT and CDR2 SNEGSKA (reference sequence). This CDR3 has 16 amino acids. The part of the CDR3 DNA that was read is TGCAGTGCTAGGTCAACTAGCGGGAGTACTTACAATGAG. As protein: CSARSTSGSTYNE. The full CDR3 reads CSARSTSGSTYNEQFF.

A remark on this clone: The DNA ends 3 residues before the CDR3 does, and the rest of the CDR3 is filled in from the germline J gene. This sample also contains other DNA sequences that code for the same CDR3. The chain combines TRBV2 with TRBJ1-6; D possibly corresponds to TRBD1 (5 bases). CDR3 length: 14 amino acids. CDR1 and CDR2 from the germline V gene are SNHLY and FYNNEI. V was cut by 0 bases and J by 9 bases, with 9 bases left in between. Partial CDR3 DNA: TGTGCCAGCAGTGAAGCGGGGCAGGGTTCACCC. Translation: CASSEAGQGSP. The whole CDR3 region reads CASSEAGQGSPLHF.

Comment on this clone: The read terminates 3 residues ahead of where the CDR3 ends, so the germline J gene completes it. The chain has TRBV7-2 and TRBJ1-2; D remains ambiguous. The CDR3 extends over 11 amino acids. V lost 5 bases and J 2 bases, leaving 3 bases between the germline ends. Germline lookup yields CDR1 SGHTA and CDR2 FQGNSA. The DNA read from the CDR3 is TGTGCCAGCAGCACAAACTATGGC. It is translated as CASSTNYG. The entire CDR3 protein reads CASSTNYGYTF.

As concerns this clone: The sequenced fragment ends 3 residues before the CDR3 boundary, so the rest is inferred from the germline J gene. This chain joins TRBV20-1 and TRBJ1-3; 7 positions match TRBD1. Unmatched junction bases numbered 2, after V lost 6 bases and J lost 0 bases. CDR3 length: 13 residues. Germline-derived CDR1 and CDR2 are DFQATT and SNEGSKA (reference sequence). CDR3 loop: CSAAGGSGNTIYF. Incomplete CDR3 DNA: TGCAGTGCAGCAGGGGGCTCTGGAAACACC.

CDR3 DNA, as far as it was read: TGTGCCAGCAGCTGGGGGCAGAGCTCCTACAATGAG. Translating it yields CASSWGQSSYNE. The CDR3 in full is CASSWGQSSYNEQFF. The rearrangement uses TRBV7-7 and TRBJ2-1; a weak D match, TRBD1 (6 bases). The read ends 3 residues before the CDR3 terminus; that terminus is restored from the germline J gene. The CDR3 covers 15 residues. V lost 4 bases to trimming and J lost 0 bases, with 10 bases between them. The germline CDR1 and CDR2 sequences are SSHAT and FNYEAQ (reference sequence).

Details on this clone: Coverage ceases 3 residues before the CDR3 finishes, and the germline J gene fills in the end. The chain has TRBV28 and TRBJ2-7; D might be TRBD1 (6 bases). CDR1 and CDR2 from the germline V gene are MDHEN and SYDVKM. The V gene lost 8 bases and the J gene lost 1 base, with 9 bases spanning the gap. This CDR3 comprises 12 residues. CDR3 region: CASSRGSYEQYF. The CDR3 bases that were read are TGTGCCAGCTCCAGGGGTTCCTACGAG.